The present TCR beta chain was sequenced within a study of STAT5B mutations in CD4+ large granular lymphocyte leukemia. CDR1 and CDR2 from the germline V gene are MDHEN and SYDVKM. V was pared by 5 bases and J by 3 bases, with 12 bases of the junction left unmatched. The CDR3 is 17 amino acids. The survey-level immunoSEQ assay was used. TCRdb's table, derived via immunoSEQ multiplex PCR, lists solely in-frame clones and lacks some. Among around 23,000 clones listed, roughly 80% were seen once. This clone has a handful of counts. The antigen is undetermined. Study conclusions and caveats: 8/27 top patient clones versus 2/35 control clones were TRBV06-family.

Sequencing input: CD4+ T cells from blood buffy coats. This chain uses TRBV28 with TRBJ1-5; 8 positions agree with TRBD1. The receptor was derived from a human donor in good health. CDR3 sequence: CASSPPRDRLLNQPQHF. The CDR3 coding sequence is TGTGCCAGCAGTCCGCCAAGGGACAGGTTACTCAATCAGCCCCAGCATTTT.